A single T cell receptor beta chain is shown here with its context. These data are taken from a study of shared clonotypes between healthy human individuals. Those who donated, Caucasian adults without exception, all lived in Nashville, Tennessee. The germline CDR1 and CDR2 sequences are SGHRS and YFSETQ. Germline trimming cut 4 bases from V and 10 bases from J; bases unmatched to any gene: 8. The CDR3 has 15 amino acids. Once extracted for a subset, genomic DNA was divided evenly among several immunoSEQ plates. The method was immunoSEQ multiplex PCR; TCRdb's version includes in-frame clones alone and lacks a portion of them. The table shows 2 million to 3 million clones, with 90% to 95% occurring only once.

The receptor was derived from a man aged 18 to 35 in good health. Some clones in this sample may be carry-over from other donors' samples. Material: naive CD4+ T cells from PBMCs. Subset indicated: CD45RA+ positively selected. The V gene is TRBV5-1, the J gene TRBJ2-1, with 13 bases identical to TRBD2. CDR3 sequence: CASSTGLAGVFEQFF. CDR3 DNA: TGCGCCAGCAGCACCGGACTAGCGGGAGTATTCGAGCAGTTCTTC.